This T cell receptor beta chain was retrieved from a study of T cell responses to AZD1222 COVID-19 vaccine. Regarding this clone: Antigen specificity is unknown.

Study-wide points: Reports indicate that nearly half of spike-specific TCRs are directed at unmutated variant regions. Sampling captured repertoires only after the peak T cell response. The span of vaccine-associated CD4 TCRs extended across spike, with dominance at 160-218 and 743-854. Recipients of two AZD1222 doses showed rising Spike-specific TCR breadth and depth.

The CDR3 has 14 residues. Trimming pared 1 base from V and 9 bases from J, leaving 13 bases between. Germline V gene lookup returns CDR1 LGHDT and CDR2 YNNKEL (reference sequence). The repertoire was sequenced with immunoSEQ multiplex PCR; TCRdb's copy has only in-frame clones and lacks some. The profile covers under 200,000 clones, with over 80% appearing a single time and around 2% taken by the ten largest. Sequenced here: peripheral blood, sampled on day 0 of AZD1222 vaccination. The sequence came from an adult in good health. This chain connects TRBV3-1 (or the pseudogene TRBV3-2) to TRBJ2-1, with D hard to call. CDR3 protein: CASSQAPPTGEQFF. CDR3 nucleotide sequence: TGTGCCAGCAGCCAAGCCCCCCCCACGGGTGAGCAGTTCTTC.